This T cell receptor beta chain is from a study of T cells after yellow fever vaccination. Study-level background: When fractions had low cell numbers, they were prepared with SMART-Seq v4 Ultra Low Input.

Study-wide results and limits: Though weaker, the secondary response peaked faster, on day 5 versus 15. Post-booster repertoires contained most primary-vaccination clones again (about 95% CD4, around 89% CD8).

This clonotype is labeled as medium-sized (0.01 to 0.1%). Its antigen is unknown. A 5'RACE template-switching step, the method used to make TCR cDNA, added a universal primer site and UMIs. One entry per CDR3 protein, called by TCRdb with MiXCR from the 5' RACE reads. The sample carries around 27,000 distinct CDR3 sequences, under 4.5% recorded once. Sample: CD8+ T cells sorted from PBMCs, taken 5 days after the yellow fever booster vaccination. The receptor's source is a man aged 25 to 40 who received the YFV17D yellow fever vaccine.

The CDR3 is CAVKDDANEQFF. The CDR3 DNA sequence: TGTGCCGTAAAAGATGACGCCAATGAGCAGTTCTTC. The rearrangement joins TRBV27 to TRBJ2-1; D unclear. The CDR3 is 12 amino acids. Looked up from germline, CDR1 is MNHEY and CDR2 is SMNVEV (reference sequence). Trimming pared 11 bases from V and 6 bases from J, leaving 14 bases between.